The 24 T cell receptor beta chains presented below share a single source sample, sequenced in a study of T cells in localized non-small cell lung cancer. The data were produced by immunoSEQ multiplex PCR, yet TCRdb's version contains in-frame clones alone and is incomplete. Of 30,000 to 35,000 clones listed, approximately 91% are singletons. Material: peripheral blood, obtained before any cancer treatment. The receptor set was obtained from a woman aged 35 to 69 with stage I lung adenocarcinoma.

This clone was seen once. V usage is TRBV4-3 and J usage is TRBJ1-3; tentatively, D is TRBD1 (6 bases). V gave up 0 bases and J gave up 3 bases, with 9 bases separating them. Germline V gives CDR1 LGHNA, CDR2 YSLEER. The CDR3 sequence is 15 residues long. The CDR3 DNA is TGCGCCAGCAGCCAAGATGGGGGCGGTGGAAACACCATATATTTT. This gives the protein CASSQDGGGGNTIYF.

J is TRBJ1-5 and V is TRBV6-4; no clear D gene. This CDR3 has 13 residues. Germline CDR1 MRHNA, CDR2 SNTAGT. The ends were cut back, 4 bases at V and 0 bases at J, with 4 bases in the middle. The CDR3 region is CASSVDSNQPQHF. For the CDR3, the DNA is TGTGCCAGCAGTGTGGATAGCAATCAGCCCCAGCATTTT.

The V and J genes are TRBV10-3 and TRBJ2-7, with 8 bases matching TRBD1. The CDR3 is 15 residues long. Trimming at V came to 4 bases and at J to 4 bases, leaving 9 bases not matched to a gene. The V gene's germline CDR1 is ENHRY and CDR2 SYGVKD. CDR3 nucleotide sequence: TGTGCCATCAGTGGGGCAGGGGGCAGTAATTACGAGCAGTACTTC. It encodes CAISGAGGSNYEQYF.

The genes are TRBV7-2 and TRBJ2-2; D is unresolved. The germline V gene has CDR1 SGHTA and CDR2 FQGNSA. CDR3 length equals 11 residues. The ends were cut back, 3 bases at V and 7 bases at J, with 3 bases in the middle. CDR3 protein: CASSLRGELFF. In DNA, the CDR3 is TGTGCCAGCAGCTTGCGCGGGGAGCTGTTTTTT.

The V and J genes are TRBV27 and TRBJ1-5, with TRBD1 identical over 7 bases. Germline V lookup: CDR1 MNHEY, CDR2 SMNVEV (reference sequence). The trim removed 3 bases at V and 5 bases at J, leaving 7 bases unmatched. The CDR3 contains 15 residues. The CDR3 loop is CASSLARGGDQPQHF. CDR3 sequence (DNA): TGTGCCAGCAGTTTGGCCAGGGGGGGCGATCAGCCCCAGCATTTT.

The chain uses TRBV11-2 and TRBJ1-4; D unresolved. Germline assignment: CDR1 SGHAT and CDR2 FQNNGV. Between the trimmed V and J ends, which lost 2 bases and 8 bases, there was a span of 9 bases. This CDR3 has 13 residues. As DNA, the CDR3 is TGTGCCAGCAGCTTAATTCGAGGGGAAAAACTGTTTTTT. Translating gives CASSLIRGEKLFF.

J is TRBJ1-6 and V is TRBV2, with unresolved D. The V gene lost 1 base and the J gene lost 0 bases, with 10 bases spanning the gap. Germline loops: CDR1 SNHLY, CDR2 FYNNEI. The CDR3 has 17 amino acids. For the CDR3, the DNA is TGTGCCAGCAGTGAAGGGACTTGGAGCTCCTATAATTCACCCCTCCACTTT. Its protein is CASSEGTWSSYNSPLHF. The complete variable domain, with remaining parts taken from reference TRBV2 and TRBJ1-6, reads EPEVTQTPSHQVTQMGQEVILRCVPISNHLYFYWYRQILGQKVEFLVSFYNNEISEKSEIFDDQFSVERPDGSNFTLKIRSTKLEDSAMYFCASSEGTWSSYNSPLHFGNGTRLTVT.

About this clone itself: Compared with germline, one end of the junction differs, possibly owing to a read error. The chain uses TRBV19 and TRBJ1-1; the match to TRBD1 covers 10 bases. The CDR3 spans 18 residues. The germline gives CDR1 LNHDA, CDR2 SQIVND (reference sequence). The CDR3 DNA sequence: TGTGCCAGTAGAATAGCACGGGGGACAGGGGTGAAAAACACTGAAGCTTTCTTT. This codes for CASRIARGTGVKNTEAFF.

Concerning this clone: Other DNA sequences in the sample encode the same CDR3. This chain connects TRBV29-1 to TRBJ2-1; D perhaps matches TRBD1 (6 bases). The germline V and J ends were trimmed by 1 base and 3 bases, with 7 bases remaining between them. The germline CDR1 and CDR2 sequences are SQVTM and ANQGSEA. This CDR3 is built from 13 residues. CDR3 in amino acids: CSVEGTDYNEQFF. DNA for the CDR3: TGCAGCGTTGAAGGGACAGACTACAATGAGCAGTTCTTC.

In DNA form, the CDR3 reads TGTGCCAGCAGCTTAAGGCCGGGACAGAGCACAGATACGCAGTATTTT. Translation: CASSLRPGQSTDTQYF. The V gene is TRBV7-8, the J gene TRBJ2-3; 7 bases line up with TRBD1. J lost 0 bases, V lost 2 bases, and 5 bases had no gene match. The length of the CDR3 is 16 residues. Germline V gene lookup returns CDR1 SGHVS and CDR2 FQNEAQ.

This clone came up once. The rearrangement links TRBV5-8 to TRBJ2-2; 7 bases match TRBD1. Germline lookup yields CDR1 SGHTS and CDR2 YDEGEE. The CDR3 totals 14 residues. V shed 4 bases, J shed 4 bases, and the junction held 4 bases outside the gene matches. The CDR3 protein is CASSLWTGTGELFF. The CDR3 nucleotides read TGTGCCAGCAGCCTTTGGACAGGCACCGGGGAGCTGTTTTTT. The full variable domain, in which reference TRBV5-8 and TRBJ2-2 provide the parts outside the CDR3, is EAGVTQSPTHLIKTRGQQATLRCSPISGHTSVYWYQQALGLGLQFLLWYDEGEERNRGNFPPRFSGRQFPNYSSELNVNALELEDSALYLCASSLWTGTGELFFGEGSRLTVL.

The chain carries TRBV5-6 and TRBJ1-4; 7 bases match TRBD1. The J segment lost 2 bases and the V segment lost 3 bases, leaving 4 bases of the junction unmatched. This CDR3 region has 15 residues. Germline values: CDR1 SGHDT, CDR2 YYEEEE. This chain's CDR3 is CASSSTGVTNEKLFF. In DNA form, the CDR3 reads TGTGCCAGCAGCTCAACAGGGGTTACTAATGAAAAACTGTTTTTT.

This chain links TRBV6-5 with TRBJ2-1; 9 positions agree with TRBD2. The V and J ends lost 6 bases and 7 bases, in that order; junction bases with no gene match: 10. The V gene's germline CDR1 is MNHEY and CDR2 SVGAGI. This CDR3 spans 15 amino acids. This CDR3 reads CASSPSSGGDNEQFF. For the CDR3, the DNA is TGTGCCAGCAGCCCCAGTAGCGGGGGAGATAATGAGCAGTTCTTC.

This chain links TRBV7-8 with TRBJ1-5; D is uncertain. The CDR3 runs to 15 residues. CDR1 is SGHVS and CDR2 is FQNEAQ in the germline V gene. Trimming cost V 5 bases and J 1 base, with 12 bases left between them. The CDR3 region is CASSETGRSNQPQHF. The CDR3 region has the DNA TGTGCCAGCAGCGAGACGGGCAGGAGCAATCAGCCCCAGCATTTT. Drawing the rest from reference TRBV7-8 and TRBJ1-5, the complete variable domain is GAGVSQSPRYKVAKRGQDVALRCDPISGHVSLFWYQQALGQGPEFLTYFQNEAQLDKSGLPSDRFFAERPEGSVSTLKIQRTQQEDSAVYLCASSETGRSNQPQHFGDGTRLSIL.

The V call is TRBV2, the J call TRBJ1-2; tentative D call: TRBD1 (6 bases). The CDR3 has 15 amino acids. Per germline, CDR1 SNHLY and CDR2 FYNNEI. V lost 4 bases, J lost 3 bases, and 15 bases lay in between. The DNA for the CDR3 is TGTGCCAGCAGTGGATCCGGGGGCGCTGACTATGGCTACACCTTC. Translated: CASSGSGGADYGYTF.

V is TRBV10-2 and J is TRBJ2-7, with 7 bases lining up with TRBD1. V shed 5 bases and J 3 bases; nucleotides not matched to a gene: 1. Germline V CDR1 and CDR2: WSHSY, SAAADI. The length of the CDR3 is 12 residues. DNA for the CDR3: TGCGCCAGCAGTCACAGGGGCTACGAGCAGTACTTC. Its protein is CASSHRGYEQYF.

This sequence joins TRBV30 and TRBJ2-5, with D tentatively TRBD1 (6 bases). The germline CDR1 and CDR2 sequences are GTSNPN and SVGIG (reference sequence). The CDR3 runs to 13 residues. V lost 2 bases and J lost 10, with 17 bases in between. CDR3 protein: CAWSPGTGHDQYF. The CDR3 bases are TGTGCCTGGAGTCCCGGGACGGGACATGACCAGTACTTC. The entire variable domain, with the rest obtained from reference TRBV30 and TRBJ2-5, is as follows: SQTIHQWPATLVQPVGSPLSLECTVEGTSNPNLYWYRQAAGRGLQLLFYSVGIGQISSEVPQNLSASRPQDRQFILSSKKLLLSDSGFYLCAWSPGTGHDQYFGPGTRLLVL.

This clone was detected once. V and J are TRBV5-4 and TRBJ2-2; 12 bases align to TRBD2. V was clipped by 0 bases and J by 0 bases; unmatched bases: 6. The germline V gene has CDR1 SGHNT and CDR2 YYREEE (reference sequence). The CDR3 has 19 amino acids. The CDR3 spells CASSLVRLAGDANTGELFF. CDR3 coding DNA: TGTGCCAGCAGCTTGGTGCGACTAGCGGGGGACGCGAACACCGGGGAGCTGTTTTTT.

Worth noting for this clone: The junction departs from the called germline gene at one end, perhaps through a read error. The rearrangement uses TRBV5-4 and TRBJ1-2; D gene uncertain. Germline-derived CDR1 and CDR2 are SGHNT and YYREEE (reference sequence). CDR3 length: 11 amino acids. The DNA of the CDR3 is TGTGCCAGCAGCCAGAGGACCACATGGGCCTTC. This codes for CASSQRTTWAF.

This chain connects TRBV4-3 to TRBJ1-2, with a weak D call TRBD1 (5 bases). The ends were cut back, 3 bases at V and 8 bases at J, with 22 bases in the middle. The V gene's germline CDR1 is LGHNA and CDR2 YSLEER. The CDR3 is 16 amino acids. CDR3: CASSQIPTDDPGGYTF. In nucleotides, the CDR3 is TGCGCCAGCAGCCAGATACCGACAGACGACCCAGGGGGCTACACCTTC.

The chain employs TRBV5-6 and TRBJ2-5, with 11 bases identical to TRBD2. Germline-derived CDR1 and CDR2 are SGHDT and YYEEEE. V was pared by 1 base and J by 2 bases, with 10 bases of the junction left unmatched. The CDR3 covers 18 residues. CDR3 in amino acids: CASSLIGFTSGGQETQYF. The CDR3 DNA reads as TGTGCCAGCAGCTTGATAGGGTTTACTAGCGGGGGACAAGAGACCCAGTACTTC.

This clone was counted a few times. J is TRBJ1-2 and V is TRBV5-4; D may be TRBD1 (5 bases). The CDR3 covers 15 residues. Germline V gives CDR1 SGHNT, CDR2 YYREEE (reference sequence). V was pared by 4 bases and J by 5 bases, with 18 bases between. The CDR3 reads CASSGRVQVKYGYTF. The CDR3 DNA reads TGTGCCAGCAGCGGGAGGGTACAGGTTAAGTATGGCTACACCTTC.

V gene TRBV4-3 combines with J gene TRBJ2-1, with TRBD2 matching 11 bases. Trimming removed 1 base from V and 10 bases from J; junction bases left unmatched: 9. The CDR3 is made up of 16 amino acids. The germline V gene encodes CDR1 LGHNA and CDR2 YSLEER. CDR3 nucleotides: TGCGCCAGCAGCCAAGGCGTCTCCGGGACTAGCGGCGAGCAGTTCTTC. Amino acids: CASSQGVSGTSGEQFF.

The rearrangement links TRBV9 to TRBJ2-1; 9 bases line up with TRBD1. Germline CDR1 SGDLS, CDR2 YYNGEE. The trim removed 5 bases at V and 5 bases at J, leaving 11 bases unmatched. This CDR3 region has 16 residues. The CDR3 is CASSATGTGPHNEQFF. As DNA, the CDR3 is TGTGCCAGCAGTGCAACCGGGACAGGGCCTCACAATGAGCAGTTCTTC.